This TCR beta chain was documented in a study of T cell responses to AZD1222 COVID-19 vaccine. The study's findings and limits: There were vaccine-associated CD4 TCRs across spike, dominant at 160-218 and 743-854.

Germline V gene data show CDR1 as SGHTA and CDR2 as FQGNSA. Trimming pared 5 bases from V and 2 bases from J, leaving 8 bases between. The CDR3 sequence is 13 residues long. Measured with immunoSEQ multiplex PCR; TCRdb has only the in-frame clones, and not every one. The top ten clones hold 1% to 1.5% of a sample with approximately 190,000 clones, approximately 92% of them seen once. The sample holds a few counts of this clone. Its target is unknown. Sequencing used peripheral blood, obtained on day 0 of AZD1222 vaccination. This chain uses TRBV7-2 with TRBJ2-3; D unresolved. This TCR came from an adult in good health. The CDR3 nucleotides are TGTGCCAGCAGCCGTACGCACACAGATACGCAGTATTTT. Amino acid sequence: CASSRTHTDTQYF.